Presented here are 14 T cell receptor beta chains from one specimen sequenced in a study of technical replicates of blood from a few donors. Only in-frame clones appear in the TCRdb table, and some are missing; sequencing was by immunoSEQ multiplex PCR. This table holds 70,000 to 75,000 clones, more than 85% found once. Material: T cells isolated from PBMCs. Receptors were obtained from a human donor in good health.

Written as DNA, the CDR3 is TGTGCCAGCAGTGTTGGGCGGACAGGGGACTCCTACGAGCAGTACTTC. Translated: CASSVGRTGDSYEQYF. The rearrangement uses TRBV6-4 and TRBJ2-7; 9 bases fit TRBD1. CDR1 and CDR2 (germline): MRHNA, SNTAGT. V trimming: 4 bases; J trimming: 0 bases; junction bases outside the gene matches: 7. CDR3 size: 16 residues.

This clone was found once. The CDR3: CASSSSGTSGYEQYF. DNA for the CDR3: TGTGCCAGCAGTTCTAGCGGGACTAGCGGTTACGAGCAGTACTTC. The V gene is TRBV28, the J gene TRBJ2-7, with TRBD2 matching 11 bases. This CDR3 has 15 residues. The germline V gene has CDR1 MDHEN and CDR2 SYDVKM. J gave up 4 bases and V 4 bases, and 6 bases lay outside the gene matches.

The chain carries TRBV12-5 and TRBJ2-5; TRBD2 is a possible D gene (6 bases). Trimming cost V 9 bases and J 4 bases, with 15 bases left between them. CDR3 length: 13 amino acids. Germline V lookup: CDR1 LGHNT, CDR2 FRNRAP. CDR3 protein: CASGTAASETQYF. Written as DNA, the CDR3 is TGTGCTAGCGGGACTGCAGCTTCAGAGACCCAGTACTTC.

The chain joins TRBV6-6 to TRBJ2-2; 7 nucleotides align to TRBD1. The CDR3 loop spans 14 amino acids. In germline, CDR1 is MNHNY, CDR2 SVGAGI (reference sequence). Trimming took 5 bases from V and 3 from J; bases not matched to a gene: 3. In DNA, the CDR3 is TGTGCCAGCAGTACGGGACAGTACACCGGGGAGCTGTTTTTT. Protein sequence: CASSTGQYTGELFF.

The chain couples TRBV27 to TRBJ2-6; the D gene is possibly TRBD1 (5 bases). The CDR3 is 16 amino acids. Germline loops: CDR1 MNHEY, CDR2 SMNVEV (reference sequence). Trimming shortened V by 6 bases and J by 0 bases, and 12 bases separated the two germline ends. The CDR3 loop reads CASRRTGSSGANVLTF. CDR3 coding DNA: TGTGCCAGCAGGAGAACAGGCTCCTCTGGGGCCAACGTCCTGACTTTC.

This chain uses TRBV18 with TRBJ2-1; 7 bases match TRBD1. The ends lost 3 bases at V and 7 bases at J; junction bases unmatched: 9. Germline V gene lookup returns CDR1 KGHSH and CDR2 LQKENI. The CDR3 runs to 15 residues. The DNA of the CDR3 is TGTGCCAGCTCACCCACGGGACAGTGGGGTAATGAGCAGTTCTTC. Amino acids: CASSPTGQWGNEQFF.

The chain carries TRBV7-2 and TRBJ2-7, with D unresolved. This CDR3 spans 13 amino acids. CDR1 and CDR2 from the germline V gene are SGHTA and FQGNSA. V lost 2 bases and J lost 0, with 5 bases in between. The CDR3: CASSLPSSYEQYF. CDR3 DNA: TGTGCCAGCAGCTTACCTAGCTCCTACGAGCAGTACTTC.

The rearrangement joins TRBV28 to TRBJ1-1; D remains ambiguous. CDR3 length: 15 amino acids. V was trimmed by 7 bases and J by 0 bases, leaving 15 bases between them. Germline CDR1 and CDR2: MDHEN and SYDVKM. This CDR3 is CASTLTRGLNTEAFF. The CDR3 DNA reads as TGTGCCAGCACCCTGACTCGGGGTCTGAACACTGAAGCTTTCTTT. Full variable domain (rest looked up from reference TRBV28 and TRBJ1-1): DVKVTQSSRYLVKRTGEKVFLECVQDMDHENMFWYRQDPGLGLRLIYFSYDVKMKEKGDIPEGYSVSREKKERFSLILESASTNQTSMYLCASTLTRGLNTEAFFGQGTRLTVV.

This chain uses TRBV30 with TRBJ1-2, with TRBD1 matching 8 bases. V lost 3 bases to trimming and J lost 8 bases; unmatched junction nucleotides: 8. The CDR3 consists of 13 residues. CDR1 is GTSNPN, CDR2 SVGIG, per germline (reference sequence). The CDR3 DNA sequence: TGTGCCTGGAGCGGACAGGGCTTAGAGGGCTACACCTTC. Translating it yields CAWSGQGLEGYTF.

The CDR3 protein is CAWSVLSEAFF. The CDR3, as DNA: TGTGCCTGGAGTGTTCTTTCTGAAGCTTTCTTT. The V and J genes are TRBV30 and TRBJ1-1; D is undetermined. This CDR3 has 11 residues. The V gene's germline CDR1 is GTSNPN and CDR2 SVGIG (reference sequence). Trimming shortened V by 0 bases and J by 6 bases, and 5 bases separated the two germline ends.

The chain recombines TRBV7-9 with TRBJ1-4; TRBD1 matches 7 bases. Unmatched junction bases numbered 6, after V lost 5 bases and J lost 0 bases. Germline CDR1 reads SEHNR; CDR2 reads FQNEAQ (reference sequence). The CDR3 consists of 16 residues. CDR3 bases: TGTGCCAGCAGCCTGGGACAGCCGGCAACTAATGAAAAACTGTTTTTT. It yields the protein CASSLGQPATNEKLFF.

The gene calls are TRBV7-8 and TRBJ2-5, with 8 bases identical to TRBD2. V lost 3 bases to trimming and J lost 3 bases; unmatched junction nucleotides: 6. Germline CDR1 SGHVS, CDR2 FQNEAQ. The CDR3 has 15 residues. In DNA form, the CDR3 reads TGTGCCAGCAGCTTTTACCAACTAGCGGAAGAGACCCAGTACTTC. Encoded protein: CASSFYQLAEETQYF.

This chain uses TRBV7-9 with TRBJ2-3, with a possible D match to TRBD2 (5 bases). The CDR3 extends over 16 amino acids. Germline assignment: CDR1 SEHNR and CDR2 FQNEAQ (reference sequence). The V end was cut by 2 bases, the J end by 0 bases, with 12 bases between. The CDR3 protein is CASSLLWRTSTDTQYF. CDR3 sequence (DNA): TGTGCCAGCAGCTTATTATGGCGGACTAGCACAGATACGCAGTATTTT.

The chain carries TRBV20-1 and TRBJ2-1, with D tentatively TRBD1 (6 bases). V dropped 6 bases and J dropped 9 bases, with 12 bases sitting between them. The length of the CDR3 is 11 residues. Germline CDR1 reads DFQATT; CDR2 reads SNEGSKA (reference sequence). CDR3 region: CSADRSGEQFF. The CDR3 DNA is TGCAGTGCGGACAGAAGCGGTGAGCAGTTCTTC.